The 13 T cell receptor beta chains below come from one sample, sequenced in a study of graft-versus-host responses after intestinal transplantation. This table comes from immunoSEQ multiplex PCR, and its TCRdb copy is limited to in-frame clones, with some not included. Here the sample spans approximately 50,000 clones, 70% to 90% being singletons. Sequenced material: PBMCs, taken 26 days after transplant. The receptor source for this set is a human patient who received an intestinal transplant, so some T cells may come from the graft donor.

The rearrangement uses TRBV23-1 and TRBJ1-5; the match to TRBD1 covers 9 bases. TRBV23-1 is placed among ORFs of uncertain function. Losses at the gene ends were 8 bases for V and 7 bases for J; bases not matched to a gene: 9. CDR3 length equals 14 residues. CDR3: CASSPDRGRQPQHF. In nucleotides, the CDR3 is TGCGCCAGCTCACCGGACAGGGGACGGCAGCCCCAGCATTTT.

J is TRBJ2-7 and V is TRBV28; TRBD1 is a possible D gene (6 bases). CDR3 length equals 14 residues. V lost 8 bases, J lost 2 bases, and 16 bases lay in between. Germline CDR1 MDHEN, CDR2 SYDVKM. In DNA form, the CDR3 reads TGTGCCAGCGGGAATCAGGGGTCTCCCTACGAGCAGTACTTC. Encoded protein: CASGNQGSPYEQYF.

CDR3 DNA sequence: TGTGCCAGCAGCGTAGGACAGGGAGTTGGAAACACCATATATTTT. It yields the protein CASSVGQGVGNTIYF. This chain connects TRBV9 to TRBJ1-3, with 7 bases lining up with TRBD1. This CDR3 is 15 amino acids long. Germline CDR1 reads SGDLS; CDR2 reads YYNGEE. V lost 0 bases and J lost 3; bases outside the gene matches: 3.

This rearrangement joins TRBV9 to TRBJ2-7, with 9 nucleotides matching TRBD2. CDR1 and CDR2 (germline): SGDLS, YYNGEE. The J segment lost 5 bases and the V segment lost 2 bases, leaving 5 bases of the junction unmatched. This CDR3 comprises 14 residues. The CDR3 nucleotides read TGTGCCAGCAGCGTCGGCGGGGGGGCCGACGAGCAGTACTTC. Amino acid sequence: CASSVGGGADEQYF.

The chain carries TRBV9 and TRBJ2-3; TRBD1 aligns across 9 bases. V shed 0 bases and J 4 bases; nucleotides not matched to a gene: 6. The CDR3 covers 16 residues. Germline CDR1 and CDR2: SGDLS and YYNGEE. This CDR3 is CASSVAQGAVSDTQYF. In DNA form, the CDR3 reads TGTGCCAGCAGCGTAGCACAGGGGGCAGTCTCAGATACGCAGTATTTT.

The rearrangement links TRBV2 to TRBJ1-4; 8 bases are a match to TRBD1. Germline V gives CDR1 SNHLY, CDR2 FYNNEI. The length of the CDR3 is 14 residues. V lost 2 bases and J lost 7; bases outside the gene matches: 3. As DNA, the CDR3 is TGTGCCAGCAGTGAACAGGGGGCCGGTGAAAAACTGTTTTTT. It translates to CASSEQGAGEKLFF.

The rearrangement links TRBV23-1 to TRBJ2-7, with D maybe TRBD1 (5 bases). TRBV23-1 is flagged as an ORF with uncertain function. Between the trimmed V and J ends, which lost 4 bases and 6 bases, there was a span of 10 bases. The CDR3 loop spans 12 amino acids. CDR3 loop: CASSRDSREQYF. DNA for the CDR3: TGCGCCAGCAGTCGTGACAGCCGCGAGCAGTACTTC.

The genes are TRBV7-2 and TRBJ2-5; 11 bases agree with TRBD2. The J segment lost 3 bases and the V segment lost 1 base, leaving 4 bases of the junction unmatched. There are 16 residues in the CDR3. Germline V lookup: CDR1 SGHTA, CDR2 FQGNSA. The CDR3 DNA reads TGTGCCAGCAGCTTAGGCCTAGCGGGGGGCGAAGAGACCCAGTACTTC. Translating it yields CASSLGLAGGEETQYF.

The V call is TRBV5-5, the J call TRBJ1-1; maybe TRBD1 (5 bases). This CDR3 contains 12 residues. The germline gives CDR1 SGHKS, CDR2 YYEKEE (reference sequence). Trimming left V 3 bases short and J 8 bases short, with 11 bases between. CDR3 in DNA: TGTGCCAGCAGCTATGACAGCGTAGAAGCTTTCTTT. The encoded protein is CASSYDSVEAFF.

V and J are TRBV4-2 and TRBJ2-2; perhaps TRBD2 as D (5 bases). Deletions cut 4 bases from V and 0 bases from J, with 15 bases between. This CDR3 has 17 residues. The germline V gene encodes CDR1 LGHNA and CDR2 YNFKEQ. CDR3 in DNA: TGTGCCAGCAGCCCAGAACGGGGTCTCGCGAACACCGGGGAGCTGTTTTTT. This codes for CASSPERGLANTGELFF.

The rearrangement uses TRBV27 and TRBJ1-1; unclear D gene. Germline assignment: CDR1 MNHEY and CDR2 SMNVEV (reference sequence). V was shortened by 0 bases and J by 1 base, with 3 bases between the two germline ends. This CDR3 comprises 13 residues. CDR3 bases: TGTGCCAGCAGTTTATCCAGGAACACTGAAGCTTTCTTT. Residues: CASSLSRNTEAFF.

Here the CDR3 reads CATSRELTDHEQFF. The CDR3 DNA reads TGTGCCACCAGCAGGGAATTGACAGACCATGAGCAGTTCTTC. V is TRBV15 and J is TRBJ2-1; TRBD1 is a possible D gene (5 bases). This CDR3 has 14 amino acids. The V gene lost 3 bases and the J gene lost 8 bases, with 14 bases spanning the gap. Germline V CDR1 and CDR2: LNHNV, YYDKDF (reference sequence).

This rearrangement joins TRBV6-5 to TRBJ1-1, with TRBD1 as a possible D gene (6 bases). The germline gives CDR1 MNHEY, CDR2 SVGAGI. The CDR3 spans 14 residues. The ends were cut back, 5 bases at V and 3 bases at J, with 13 bases in the middle. CDR3 residues: CASSPQGLDTEAFF. CDR3 coding DNA: TGTGCCAGCAGTCCGCAGGGGCTAGACACTGAAGCTTTCTTT.